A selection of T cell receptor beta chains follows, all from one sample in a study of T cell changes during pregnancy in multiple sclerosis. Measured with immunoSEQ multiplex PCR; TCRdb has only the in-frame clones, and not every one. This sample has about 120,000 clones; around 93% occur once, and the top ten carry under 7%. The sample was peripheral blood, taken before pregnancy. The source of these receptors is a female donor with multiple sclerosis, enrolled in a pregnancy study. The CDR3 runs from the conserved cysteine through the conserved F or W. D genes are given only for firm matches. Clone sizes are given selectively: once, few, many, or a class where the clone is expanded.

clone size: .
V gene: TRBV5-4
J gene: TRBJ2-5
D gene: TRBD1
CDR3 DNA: TGTGCCAGCAGCGACGGGACAGGGGGCACCCAAGAGACCCAGTACTTC
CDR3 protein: CASSDGTGGTQETQYF

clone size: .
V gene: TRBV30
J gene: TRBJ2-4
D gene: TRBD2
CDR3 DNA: TGTGCCTGGAGTGTATTTCTAGCGGGCCTCCGGGGAGCCAAAAACATTCAGTACTTC
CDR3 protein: CAWSVFLAGLRGAKNIQYF

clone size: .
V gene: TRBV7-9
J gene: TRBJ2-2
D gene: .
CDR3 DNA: TGTGCCAGCAGCTCTAACACCGGGGAGCTGTTTTTT
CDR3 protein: CASSSNTGELFF

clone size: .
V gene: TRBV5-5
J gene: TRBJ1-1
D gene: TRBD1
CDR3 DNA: TGTGCCAGCAGCCCTGGGACAGGGGTCACTGAAGCTTTCTTT
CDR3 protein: CASSPGTGVTEAFF

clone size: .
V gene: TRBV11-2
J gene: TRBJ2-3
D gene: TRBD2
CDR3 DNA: TGTGCCAGCAGCTTAGAGGGAGGGATCAGAGATACGCAGTATTTT
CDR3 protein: CASSLEGGIRDTQYF

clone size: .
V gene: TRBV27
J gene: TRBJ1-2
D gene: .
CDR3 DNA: TGTGCCAGCAGTTGGGGACTCAACTATGGCTACACCTTC
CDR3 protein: CASSWGLNYGYTF

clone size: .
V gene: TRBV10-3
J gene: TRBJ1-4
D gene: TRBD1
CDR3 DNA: TGTGCCATCAGCGGGGACAGGGGGGAAAAACTGTTTTTT
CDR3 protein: CAISGDRGEKLFF

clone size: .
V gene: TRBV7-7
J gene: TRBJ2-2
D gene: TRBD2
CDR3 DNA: TGTGCCAGCAGCTCTCAACCGGGGGGGGGTTCCGGGGAGCTGTTTTTT
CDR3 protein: CASSSQPGGGSGELFF

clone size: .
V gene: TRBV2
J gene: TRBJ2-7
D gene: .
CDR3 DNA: TGTGCCAGCATCGGGACAACCTACGAGCAGTACTTC
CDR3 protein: CASIGTTYEQYF

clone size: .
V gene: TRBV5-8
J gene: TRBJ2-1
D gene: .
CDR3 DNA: TGTGCCAGCAGCTGGGACTTCAGCTCCTACAATGAGCAGTTCTTC
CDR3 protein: CASSWDFSSYNEQFF

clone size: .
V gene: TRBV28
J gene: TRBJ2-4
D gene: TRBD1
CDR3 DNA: TGTGCCAGCAGTCCCCGGGACAGGGGCCGCATTCAGTACTTC
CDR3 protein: CASSPRDRGRIQYF

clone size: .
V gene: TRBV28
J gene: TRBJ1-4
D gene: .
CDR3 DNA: TGTGCCAGCAGTTTTGGGCAGTTTAATGAAAAACTGTTTTTT
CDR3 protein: CASSFGQFNEKLFF

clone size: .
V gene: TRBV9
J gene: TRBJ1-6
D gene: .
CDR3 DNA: TGTGCCAGCAGCGTAGAAGGGGCAGGGCTCCACTTT
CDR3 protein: CASSVEGAGLHF

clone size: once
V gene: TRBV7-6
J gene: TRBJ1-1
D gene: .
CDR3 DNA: TGTGCCAGCAGCTTAAGGGGGAACACTGAAGCTTTCTTT
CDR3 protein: CASSLRGNTEAFF

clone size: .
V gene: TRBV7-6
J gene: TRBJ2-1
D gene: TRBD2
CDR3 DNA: TGTGCCAGCAGCTTAGAAGCTGGTTTGCGGGAGACCAACAATGAGCAGTTCTTC
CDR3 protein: CASSLEAGLRETNNEQFF

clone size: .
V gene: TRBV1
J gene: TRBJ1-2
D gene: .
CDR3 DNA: TGCACCAGCAGCCAACCCTGGACAGGGGCTGGCTATGGCTACACCTTC
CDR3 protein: CTSSQPWTGAGYGYTF

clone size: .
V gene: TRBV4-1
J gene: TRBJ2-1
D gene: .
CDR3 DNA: TGCGCCAGCAGCCACCGAACCCGTACGAGCTACAATGAGCAGTTCTTC
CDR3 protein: CASSHRTRTSYNEQFF

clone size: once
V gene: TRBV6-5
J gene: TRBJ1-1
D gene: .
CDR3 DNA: TGTGCCAGCAGCGAACAGGGAGTTGGGACTGAAGCTTTCTTT
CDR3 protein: CASSEQGVGTEAFF